The 14 T cell receptor beta chains presented below share a single source sample, sequenced in a study of molecular identifiers for immune sequencing clone quantification listed by TCRdb under 2018. Receptor amplification or capture employed PCR. Instrument used: Illumina HiSeq 4000. TCRdb ran its own pipeline on the public reads, namely fastp trimming at Q25 and MiXCR clone calling, and kept in-frame beta chains. Rows matching on CDR3 protein sequence are summarized as one entry with the most common DNA and genes. The sample has roughly 86,000 distinct CDR3 sequences on record, around a fifth of them singletons. The ten largest clonotypes hold around 0.8% of the sample. Input material: naive CD8+ T cells from blood, with Jurkat cell RNA spiked in. The sample's cell subset or site label, decoded: FACS-sorted CD8+CD4-CCR7+CD45RA+ naive T cells. The receptors derive from a human donor in good health. Some libraries in this study had Jurkat cell RNA spiked in.

In this sample, this clonotype turned up many times. V usage is TRBV2 and J usage is TRBJ2-3; D is unclear. The CDR3 contains 17 residues. Trimming shortened V by 7 bases and J by 0 bases, and 20 bases separated the two germline ends. CDR1 is SNHLY, CDR2 FYNNEI, per germline. CDR3 in amino acids: CASKLNKQTYSTDTQYF. The CDR3 nucleotides are TGTGCCAGCAAACTCAATAAGCAGACCTATAGCACAGATACGCAGTATTTT.

Ten or more counts support this clonotype. The CDR3 reads CSVEESGETGLDNTGELFF. Here the CDR3 DNA reads TGCAGCGTTGAAGAATCCGGAGAGACAGGGCTGGATAACACCGGGGAGCTGTTTTTT. The V call is TRBV29-1, the J call TRBJ2-2, with TRBD1 identical over 7 bases. Trimming removed 0 bases from V and 2 bases from J; junction bases left unmatched: 15. The CDR3 has 19 residues. Germline V gene lookup returns CDR1 SQVTM and CDR2 ANQGSEA.

The sample holds many counts of this clonotype. The V and J genes are TRBV6-2 or TRBV6-3 and TRBJ2-7; a possible D gene is TRBD1 (6 bases). The CDR3 covers 13 residues. Trimming pared 5 bases from V and 6 bases from J, leaving 14 bases between. CDR1 MNHEY and CDR2 SVGEGT come from the germline V gene. The CDR3 spells CASSISGVAEQYF. For the CDR3, the DNA is TGTGCCAGCAGTATCTCAGGGGTTGCCGAGCAGTACTTC.

In its sample, this clonotype was seen many times. The chain carries TRBV6-5 and TRBJ2-7; D is unresolved. Trimming took off 8 bases at V and 0 bases at J, with 17 bases between the two ends. From germline, CDR1 is MNHEY and CDR2 SVGAGI. The CDR3 has 15 residues. The CDR3 nucleotides are TGTGCCAGCGCCCCTCGTGCAACTGACTCCTACGAGCAGTACTTC. Protein: CASAPRATDSYEQYF.

This clonotype was recorded many times. The rearrangement uses TRBV7-9 and TRBJ1-1, with D uncertain. CDR1 is SEHNR, CDR2 FQNEAQ, per germline (reference sequence). Trimming cost V 0 bases and J 5 bases, with 7 bases left between them. The CDR3 totals 13 residues. For the CDR3, the DNA is TGTGCCAGCAGCTTAGCGCCGGGGACTGAAGCTTTCTTT. This codes for CASSLAPGTEAFF.

The CDR3 DNA is TGCGCCAGCAGCCAAGACAGGGGGCGATACAATGAGCAGTTCTTC. Translation gives CASSQDRGRYNEQFF. The V gene is TRBV4-3, the J gene TRBJ2-1; 8 positions agree with TRBD1. The CDR3 sequence is 15 residues long. Germline loops: CDR1 LGHNA, CDR2 YSLEER. V gave up 0 bases and J gave up 4 bases; unmatched junction bases: 2.

As for this clonotype: The limits of the CDR3 on the DNA are not certain, so only TCRdb's listed CDR3 is given. The chain uses TRBV12-3 or TRBV12-4 and TRBJ1-2; TRBD1 was called by the table and not checked on the DNA. Both ends counted, the CDR3 spans 15 residues. The CDR3 loop reads CANSLVWASGYGCTF.

This clonotype was counted many times. The J gene is TRBJ2-7, the V gene TRBV6-2 or TRBV6-3, with D perhaps TRBD2 (6 bases). Trimming pared 0 bases from V and 4 bases from J, leaving 10 bases between. This CDR3 is 14 amino acids long. The germline V gene has CDR1 MNHEY and CDR2 SVGEGT. DNA for the CDR3: TGTGCCAGCAGTTACTCTTCCGGGGGATACGAGCAGTACTTC. Encoded protein: CASSYSSGGYEQYF.

To note about this clonotype: This could be a read error, since a much larger clone is one nucleotide away. The gene calls are TRBV7-6 and TRBJ1-1; tentatively, D is TRBD1 (6 bases). The CDR3 extends over 16 amino acids. In germline, CDR1 is SGHVS, CDR2 FNYEAQ. The V end was cut by 7 bases, the J end by 3 bases, with 21 bases between. This CDR3 is CASIPRRTGSDTEAFF. CDR3 nucleotides: TGTGCCAGCATCCCGAGGCGAACAGGGTCAGACACTGAAGCTTTCTTT.

Points on this clonotype: This could be a read error, since a much larger clone is one nucleotide away. The chain couples TRBV20-1 to TRBJ2-7, with 8 bases identical to TRBD2. This CDR3 is 13 amino acids long. From germline, CDR1 is DFQATT and CDR2 SNEGSKA (reference sequence). Trimming took 3 bases from V and 3 from J; bases not matched to a gene: 4. CDR3 coding DNA: TGCAGTGCTAGTTTGGGACTAGTCTACGAGCAGTACTTC. Translation: CSASLGLVYEQYF.

This clonotype has a count of ten or more. CDR3 nucleotides: TGTGCCAGCAGTTTAAATTTAGCTCAGCCCCAGCATTTT. Translation: CASSLNLAQPQHF. The V gene is TRBV12-3 or TRBV12-4, the J gene TRBJ1-5; unclear D gene. The CDR3 sequence is 13 residues long. V was cut by 2 bases and J by 6 bases, with 8 bases left in between.

The chain has TRBV10-3 and TRBJ2-5; D might be TRBD2 (6 bases). V was shortened by 4 bases and J by 3 bases, with 12 bases between the two germline ends. This CDR3 has 14 residues. Germline CDR1 reads ENHRY; CDR2 reads SYGVKD. For the CDR3, the DNA is TGTGCCATCAGTGGGGGACTGGAAAAAGAGACCCAGTACTTC. Encoded protein: CAISGGLEKETQYF.

This clonotype was counted a few times. A much larger clone differs by one base, so this may be a read error. The V gene is TRBV19, the J gene TRBJ2-7, with D tentatively TRBD2 (6 bases). Germline V lookup: CDR1 LNHDA, CDR2 SQIVND (reference sequence). There are 14 residues in the CDR3. The V end lost 4 bases, the J end lost 4 bases, and 14 bases lay between the germline ends. This CDR3 is CASSSCGTQYEQYF. DNA for the CDR3: TGTGCCAGTAGTAGCTGCGGGACTCAGTACGAGCAGTACTTC.

This clonotype was recorded many times. Sequence at one end of the junction differs from germline and may be a read error. The chain joins TRBV4-3 to TRBJ2-7; 9 positions agree with TRBD2. Germline V CDR1 and CDR2: LGHNA, YSLEER. The CDR3 length is 16 residues. For the CDR3, the DNA is TGCGCCAGCAGCCAGTACCCGGGACTAGCCTCCTGCGAGCAGTACTTC. Encoded protein: CASSQYPGLASCEQYF.